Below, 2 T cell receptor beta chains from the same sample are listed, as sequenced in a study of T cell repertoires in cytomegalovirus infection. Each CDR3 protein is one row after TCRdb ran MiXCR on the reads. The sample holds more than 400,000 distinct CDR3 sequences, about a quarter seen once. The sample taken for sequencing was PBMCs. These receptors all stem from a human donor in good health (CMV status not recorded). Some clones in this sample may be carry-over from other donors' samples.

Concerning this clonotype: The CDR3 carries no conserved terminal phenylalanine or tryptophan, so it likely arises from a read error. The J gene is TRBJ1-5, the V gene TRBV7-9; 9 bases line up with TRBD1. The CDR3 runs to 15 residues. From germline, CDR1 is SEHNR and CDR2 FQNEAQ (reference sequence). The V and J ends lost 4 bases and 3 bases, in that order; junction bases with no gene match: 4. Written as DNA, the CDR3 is TGTGCCAGCAGCTCCGGGACAGGGACCAATCAGCCCCAGCATCTT. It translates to CASSSGTGTNQPQHL.

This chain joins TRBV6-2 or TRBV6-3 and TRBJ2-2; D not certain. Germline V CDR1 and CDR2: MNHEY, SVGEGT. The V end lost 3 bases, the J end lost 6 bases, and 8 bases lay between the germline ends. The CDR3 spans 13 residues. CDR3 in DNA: TGTGCCAGCAGTTATGAACATGCCGGGGAGCTGTTTTTT. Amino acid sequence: CASSYEHAGELFF.